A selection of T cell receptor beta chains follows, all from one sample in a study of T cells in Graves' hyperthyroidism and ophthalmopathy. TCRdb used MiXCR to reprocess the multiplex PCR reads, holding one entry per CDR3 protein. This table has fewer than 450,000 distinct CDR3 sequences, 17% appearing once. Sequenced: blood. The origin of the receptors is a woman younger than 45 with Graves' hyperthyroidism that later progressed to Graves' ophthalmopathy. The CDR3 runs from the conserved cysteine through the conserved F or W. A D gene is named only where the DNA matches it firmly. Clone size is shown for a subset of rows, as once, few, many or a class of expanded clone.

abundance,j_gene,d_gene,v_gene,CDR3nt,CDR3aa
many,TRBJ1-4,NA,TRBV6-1,TGTGCCAGCACCGTTCGGGGGTTTGGTGAAAAACTGTTTTTT,CASTVRGFGEKLFF
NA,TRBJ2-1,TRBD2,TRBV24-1,TGTGCCACCAGTTTAGCGGGATCCAATGAGCAGTTCTTC,CATSLAGSNEQFF
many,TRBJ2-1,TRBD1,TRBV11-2,TGTGCCAGCAGCTTAGGACTAAACCGGGACAGGGAATTTGTTAATGAGCAGTTCTTC,CASSLGLNRDREFVNEQFF
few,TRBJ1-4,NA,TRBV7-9,TGTGCCAGCAGCTCTGATAAGGGGGAATCTAATGAAAAACTGTTTTTT,CASSSDKGESNEKLFF
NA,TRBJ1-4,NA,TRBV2,TGTGCCAGCAGTGATTTGGGTTTTAATGAAAAACTGTTTTTT,CASSDLGFNEKLFF
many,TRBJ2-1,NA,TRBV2,TGTGCCAGCGGGGCCGGGAGTGCGTCCTACAATGAGCAGTTCTTC,CASGAGSASYNEQFF
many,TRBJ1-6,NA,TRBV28,TGTGCCAGCAGCCTTAGCTGGAGAAGGCTCATAGGTTCACCCCTCCACTTT,CASSLSWRRLIGSPLHF
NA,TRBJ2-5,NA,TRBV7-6,TGTGCCAGCAGCTCCGCCGACGGACTGCGGGAGACCCAGTACTTC,CASSSADGLRETQYF
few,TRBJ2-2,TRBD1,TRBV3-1,TGTGCCAGCAGCCAAGATCAAAGGGCACAGGGGGCGAACACCGGGGAGCTGTTTTTT,CASSQDQRAQGANTGELFF
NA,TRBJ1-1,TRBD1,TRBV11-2,TGTGCCAGCAGCTTAGAGCCGGGACAGAGCTTGGGCACTGAAGCTTTCTTT,CASSLEPGQSLGTEAFF
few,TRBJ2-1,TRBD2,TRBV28,TGTGCCAGCAGTTTCATTCAGCGGGAGGGGAACAATGAGCAGTTCTTC,CASSFIQREGNNEQFF
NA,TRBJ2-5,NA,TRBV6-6,TGTGCCAGCAGTTACTCGAAAAGGGAAGAGACCCAGTACTTC,CASSYSKREETQYF
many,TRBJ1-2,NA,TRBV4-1,TGCGCCAGCAGCCAACAGGGAATACAAGGCTACACCTTC,CASSQQGIQGYTF
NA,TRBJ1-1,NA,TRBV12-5,TGTGCTAGTGGTCCCTTGTCGAGTGGAGCTCTGAACACTGAAGCTTTCTTT,CASGPLSSGALNTEAFF
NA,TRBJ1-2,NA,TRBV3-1,TGTGCCAGCAGCCAAGAGTCGCAGGGCTCGGGCTATGGCTACACCTTC,CASSQESQGSGYGYTF
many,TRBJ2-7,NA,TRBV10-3,TGTGCCATCAGTGAGGCCCACGAGCAGTACTTC,CAISEAHEQYF
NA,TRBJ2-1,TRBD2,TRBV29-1,TGCAGCGTCGAGGGACTAGCGGGGGCCCTATACAATGAGCAGTTCTTC,CSVEGLAGALYNEQFF
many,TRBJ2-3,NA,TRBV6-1,TGTGCCAGCAGTCCCACAGATACGCAGTATTTT,CASSPTDTQYF
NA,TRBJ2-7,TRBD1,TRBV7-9,TGTGCCAGCAGCCCAGGGACAGGGGAGGGCTACTACGAGCAGTACTTC,CASSPGTGEGYYEQYF
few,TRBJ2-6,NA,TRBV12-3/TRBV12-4,TGTGCCAGCAAAGAGAGCTCTGGGGCCAACGTCCTGACTTTC,CASKESSGANVLTF
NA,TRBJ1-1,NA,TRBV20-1,TGCAGTGCTCCCCGTTTCGGGAACACTGAAGCTTTCTTT,CSAPRFGNTEAFF
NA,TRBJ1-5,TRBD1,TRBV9,TGTGCCAGCAGCGTAGGGACAGGGGGCCAGCCCCAGCATTTT,CASSVGTGGQPQHF
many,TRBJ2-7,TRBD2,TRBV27,TGTGCCAGCAGTGGGGGCGTTCGGGCACGCAATACGGGGACTAGCATTTCCTACGAGCAGTACTTC,CASSGGVRARNTGTSISYEQYF
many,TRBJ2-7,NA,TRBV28,TGTGCCAGCCGATTCTCGGACGGAAACTACGAGCAGTACTTC,CASRFSDGNYEQYF
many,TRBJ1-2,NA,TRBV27,TGTGCCAGCAGCCGGGGGCCGGGGGAGGGGCTAAGCTATGGCTACACCTTC,CASSRGPGEGLSYGYTF
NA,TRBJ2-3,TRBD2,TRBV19,TGTGCCAGTAGTCCGGCGGGAGTTTTAACAGATACGCAGTATTTT,CASSPAGVLTDTQYF
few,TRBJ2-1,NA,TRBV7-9,TGTGCCACGGGTGCGGCTAACTCCTACAATGAGCAGTTCTTC,CATGAANSYNEQFF